This T cell receptor (beta chain) was captured by sequencing in a study of T cells in Graves' hyperthyroidism and ophthalmopathy. General study results and limits: Median prediction lead before ophthalmopathy onset was about 6.3 months with the model.

This clonotype was observed at least ten times. What it binds is not known. Source material for PBMCs was about 10 ml fresh peripheral blood. CDR1 is KGHSH and CDR2 is LQKENI in the germline V gene. Trimming cost V 0 bases and J 4 bases, with 15 bases left between them. CDR3 size: 16 residues. It was RNA transcripts that yielded the amplified TCR beta CDR3 regions. The primer set for the first-round RT-PCR of the TCR CDR3 was HTBI. TCRdb processed the multiplex PCR reads anew with MiXCR; each CDR3 protein has one entry. Of under 500,000 distinct CDR3 sequences listed, over 13% are singletons. The chain joins TRBV18 to TRBJ1-1; TRBD1 is a possible D gene (5 bases). The sample consisted of blood. The receptor's source is a man aged 50 to 59 with Graves' ophthalmopathy. The CDR3 protein is CASSPPIGAGGTEAFF. In DNA form, the CDR3 reads TGTGCCAGCTCACCACCGATTGGGGCGGGGGGCACTGAAGCTTTCTTT.